Listed here is a single T cell receptor (beta chain). No antigen is known for it. Based on clinical symptoms, serum thyroxine and TRAb, thyroid ultrasound and orbital computed tomography, diagnoses were reached. This sample was taken from a study of T cells in Graves' hyperthyroidism and ophthalmopathy. Turning to the study itself: Before any treatment, at initial diagnosis, peripheral blood was collected.

The TCR beta CDR3 regions underwent amplification using RNA transcripts as the source. Primed by the HTBI set, a first-round RT-PCR was run on the TCR CDR3. A single record per CDR3 protein comes from TCRdb applying MiXCR to the multiplex PCR reads. The sample has around 560,000 distinct CDR3 sequences, 16% seen once. Per the germline V gene, CDR1 is MDHEN and CDR2 is SYDVKM. Between the trimmed V and J ends, which lost 3 bases and 1 base, there was a span of 16 bases. The CDR3 consists of 16 residues. Whole-study findings and limits: Also found in blood were most expanded thyroid clonotypes above 0.001.

The rearrangement joins TRBV28 to TRBJ2-7, with D perhaps assigned TRBD1 or TRBD2 (6 bases each). Sequencing was performed on blood. This TCR derives from a woman under 30 with Graves' hyperthyroidism. The CDR3 loop reads CASSFIPRGGSYEQYF. CDR3 sequence (DNA): TGTGCCAGCAGTTTCATTCCCAGGGGAGGTTCCTACGAGCAGTACTTC.